Below are 7 T cell receptor beta chains sequenced from a single sample in a study of cytomegalovirus exposure and HLA in healthy donors. PCR was performed using 60 Vbeta and 13 Jbeta primers. Here immunoSEQ multiplex PCR was the method, and the copy in TCRdb shows in-frame clones only, minus some. The data hold around 150,000 clones, with over 80% observed a single time. Sequenced sample: PBMCs. The receptors here all came from a male donor in good health and CMV-seropositive.

The count of this clone is one. The rearrangement joins TRBV10-3 to TRBJ1-1, with TRBD1 as a possible D gene (5 bases). V dropped 4 bases and J dropped 2 bases, with 23 bases sitting between them. CDR3 length: 18 residues. CDR1 ENHRY and CDR2 SYGVKD come from the germline V gene. CDR3 bases: TGTGCCATCAGTGGCTCCTTGGACACAGTTAGGGTTAACACTGAAGCTTTCTTT. This translates into CAISGSLDTVRVNTEAFF.

The V call is TRBV11-2, the J call TRBJ1-2; TRBD1 matches 9 bases. Losses at the gene ends were 0 bases for V and 3 bases for J; bases not matched to a gene: 14. In germline, CDR1 is SGHAT, CDR2 FQNNGV. There are 19 residues in the CDR3. CDR3 sequence reads: CASSLEMGQGETRDYGYTF. For the CDR3, the DNA is TGTGCCAGCAGCTTAGAAATGGGACAGGGAGAAACTCGGGACTATGGCTACACCTTC.

The genes are TRBV6-1 and TRBJ1-1; 11 bases match TRBD1. Trimming cost V 1 base and J 6 bases; bases outside gene matches: 16. The germline V gene encodes CDR1 MNHNS and CDR2 SASEGT. CDR3 length equals 19 residues. The CDR3 reads CASSEELPGTGGRGSEAFF. The CDR3 region has the DNA TGTGCCAGCAGTGAAGAGCTTCCCGGGACAGGGGGAAGAGGGTCTGAAGCTTTCTTT.

This chain connects TRBV6-5 to TRBJ2-1, with 8 positions matching TRBD2. The germline V gene encodes CDR1 MNHEY and CDR2 SVGAGI. CDR3 length: 14 amino acids. V shed 8 bases, J shed 4 bases, and the junction held 7 bases outside the gene matches. For the CDR3, the DNA is TGTGCCAGCTCGGCGGGAGGAAGATACAATGAGCAGTTCTTC. It specifies CASSAGGRYNEQFF.

The rearrangement links TRBV14 to TRBJ2-2, with D perhaps TRBD1 (6 bases). CDR1 is SGHDN and CDR2 is FVKESK in the germline V gene. The V and J ends lost 3 bases and 3 bases respectively, with 14 bases between them. This CDR3 region has 16 residues. The CDR3 here is CASSHLRTGYTGELFF. CDR3 sequence (DNA): TGTGCCAGCAGCCACCTAAGAACAGGGTACACCGGGGAGCTGTTTTTT.

The chain carries TRBV25-1 and TRBJ1-1; maybe TRBD1 (5 bases). The CDR3 is made up of 15 amino acids. CDR1 is MGHDK and CDR2 is SYGVNS in the germline V gene. The V and J ends lost 8 bases and 8 bases respectively, with 24 bases between them. The CDR3, as DNA: TGTGCCAGCGTTAGGAAAGACAGAGGCCATCCGGAAGCTTTCTTT. This codes for CASVRKDRGHPEAFF.

The chain couples TRBV7-2 to TRBJ2-1; the match to TRBD2 covers 8 bases. The CDR3 covers 14 residues. Germline V gene sequence: CDR1 SGHTA, CDR2 FQGNSA. The J segment lost 6 bases and the V segment lost 2 bases, leaving 3 bases of the junction unmatched. The CDR3 region has the DNA TGTGCCAGCAGCTTAAGGCTAGCGGGCAATGAGCAGTTCTTC. This gives the protein CASSLRLAGNEQFF.